These T cell receptor beta chains were read from a single sample in a study of T cell repertoires in cytomegalovirus infection. TCRdb processed the reads anew with MiXCR; each CDR3 protein has one entry. The repertoire has about 740,000 distinct CDR3 sequences, approximately 40% of them found once; the top ten carry roughly 2.8%. The specimen was PBMCs. The receptors were sampled from a human donor in good health (CMV status not recorded). Some clones in this sample may be carry-over from other donors' samples. Both conserved end residues are part of each CDR3. The D gene is left open where the match is weak. Some rows have no size entry. The others give once, few or many, or a class for an expanded clone.

TGTGCCAGCAGCCAAACAGGGGCATGGAATTCACCCCTCCACTTT	CASSQTGAWNSPLHF	TRBV7-2	TRBD1	TRBJ1-6	-
TGTGCCAGCAGATATCTAGGATCCGGGGAGCTGTTTTTT	CASRYLGSGELFF	TRBV6-5	-	TRBJ2-2	once
TGTGCCAGCAGTTTAGCCAGGGGGAATCTGAACACTGAAGCTTTCTTT	CASSLARGNLNTEAFF	TRBV27	TRBD1	TRBJ1-1	few
TGTGCCAGCAGCTTGGGGACTAACGAAGCTTTCTTT	CASSLGTNEAFF	TRBV5-6	-	TRBJ1-1	-
TGTGCCAGCAGCTTAGCCGCCAACAGGGCAAACGGGGAGCTGTTTTTT	CASSLAANRANGELFF	TRBV7-8	-	TRBJ2-2	many
TGTGCCAGCAGCTTAATGGCCAAGGCGACAGATACGCAGTATTTT	CASSLMAKATDTQYF	TRBV7-2	-	TRBJ2-3	few
TGTGCCAGCAGTTTCGAGCGCCTAGCGGGAGTTGGGGGGGAGACCCAGTACTTC	CASSFERLAGVGGETQYF	TRBV28	TRBD2	TRBJ2-5	-
TGCGCCAGCAGCTTGGAGGCAGGCCCCGGGGGCTACGAGCAGTACTTC	CASSLEAGPGGYEQYF	TRBV5-1	-	TRBJ2-7	many
TGTGCCAGCAGTGGCCTGGGGGGGCATTATGGTTCACCCCTCCACTTT	CASSGLGGHYGSPLHF	TRBV12-3/TRBV12-4	-	TRBJ1-6	-
TGCGCCAGCAGCCAAATCCCTGCCTACGAGCAGTACTTC	CASSQIPAYEQYF	TRBV4-1	-	TRBJ2-7	few
TGTGCCAGCAGTGAAGGTTTGGTTGCAGATACGCAGTATTTT	CASSEGLVADTQYF	TRBV6-1	-	TRBJ2-3	few
TGTGCCATCAGAACCCAGGGGAGGTTCGCTGAAGCTTTCTTT	CAIRTQGRFAEAFF	TRBV10-3	-	TRBJ1-1	-
TGCGCCAGCAGCCAAGGGGGGGCAGGAGAAGGCTACACCTTC	CASSQGGAGEGYTF	TRBV4-1	-	TRBJ1-2	-
TGTGCCAGCAGGTCTGTCGATGGTAGCGGGGGGCAGACGGGTGAGCAGTTCTTC	CASRSVDGSGGQTGEQFF	TRBV6-8	TRBD2	TRBJ2-1	few
TGTGCCAGCAGCTCCTCCAGGGCTCTAGCTGGGACCCAGTACTTC	CASSSSRALAGTQYF	TRBV7-9	-	TRBJ2-5	-
TGTGCCAGCAGCTCGAGGACAGCTGGCTACACCTTC	CASSSRTAGYTF	TRBV5-4	-	TRBJ1-2	many
TGTGCCAGCAGTTACTCTTCGTACCCAGTTATAAACACTGAAGCTTTCTTT	CASSYSSYPVINTEAFF	TRBV6-5	-	TRBJ1-1	-
TGTGCCAGCAGTATAGGACAGGGGTGGAATGAGCAGTTCTTC	CASSIGQGWNEQFF	TRBV27	TRBD1	TRBJ2-1	-
TGTGCCAGCAGTGGACGGACAGGGGGAGTTTACGAGCAGTACTTC	CASSGRTGGVYEQYF	TRBV6-1	TRBD1	TRBJ2-7	-
TGTGCCAGCAGCTATAGCGGGAGCCTTTACAATGAGCAGTTCTTC	CASSYSGSLYNEQFF	TRBV7-6	TRBD2	TRBJ2-1	-
TGCGCCAGCAGCTATTCGGGGGAAAACATTCAGTACTTC	CASSYSGENIQYF	TRBV5-1	-	TRBJ2-4	-
TGCAGTGCTAGAGTTTCCTACAATGAGCAGTTCTTC	CSARVSYNEQFF	TRBV20-1	-	TRBJ2-1	many
TGTGCCAGCAGTCCCAGGGGGCCAGAGACCCAGTACTTC	CASSPRGPETQYF	TRBV7-9	TRBD1	TRBJ2-5	few
TGTGCCAGCAGAGAGGACAGGGGAAGCAATCAGCCCCAGCATTTT	CASREDRGSNQPQHF	TRBV28	TRBD1	TRBJ1-5	-